These 21 T cell receptor beta chains originate from one sample sequenced in a study of blood T cell repertoires in COVID-19. Here immunoSEQ multiplex PCR was the method, and the copy in TCRdb shows in-frame clones only, minus some. The data contain around 290,000 clones, roughly 92% of them singletons. Sequencing was performed on peripheral blood. These receptors came from a woman in her 30s with COVID-19, enrolled during active disease.

The gene calls are TRBV19 and TRBJ2-5; TRBD2 might be the D (5 bases). Trimming removed 5 bases from V and 3 bases from J, with 7 bases in between. Germline V gene data show CDR1 as LNHDA and CDR2 as SQIVND (reference sequence). The CDR3 extends over 12 amino acids. CDR3 nucleotide sequence: TGTGCCAGTAGTGTCGGGGAAGAGACCCAGTACTTC. Translation gives CASSVGEETQYF.

The V call is TRBV7-2, the J call TRBJ2-1, with 8 bases fitting TRBD2. The length of the CDR3 is 15 residues. Germline V CDR1 and CDR2: SGHTA, FQGNSA. V gave up 4 bases and J gave up 4 bases; unmatched junction bases: 6. CDR3 sequence reads: CASSSPGTSYNEQFF. The CDR3 bases are TGTGCCAGCAGCTCCCCCGGGACTAGTTACAATGAGCAGTTCTTC.

The V call is TRBV30, the J call TRBJ1-1; D not resolved. Per the germline V gene, CDR1 is GTSNPN and CDR2 is SVGIG (reference sequence). Trimming cost V 1 base and J 3 bases, with 9 bases left between them. The CDR3 has 13 amino acids. The CDR3 sequence: CAWSAYLDTEAFF. CDR3 in DNA: TGTGCCTGGAGTGCATACTTAGACACTGAAGCTTTCTTT.

This rearrangement joins TRBV15 to TRBJ1-5, with 7 bases aligning to TRBD1. CDR3 length: 14 amino acids. Germline V lookup: CDR1 LNHNV, CDR2 YYDKDF (reference sequence). J was trimmed by 5 bases and V by 1 base; bases with no gene match: 2. DNA for the CDR3: TGTGCCACCAGCAGAGGGGACAGCGATCAGCCCCAGCATTTT. This codes for CATSRGDSDQPQHF.

V and J are TRBV21-1 and TRBJ2-7; the DNA was not used to check the table's D call, TRBD1. TRBV21-1 is marked as a pseudogene. This CDR3 region has 16 residues. The CDR3 sequence: CASSKVIGDRAYEQYF. The CDR3 nucleotides are TGTGCCAGCAGCAAAGTCATAGGAGACAGGGCCTACGAGCAGTACTTC.

V gene TRBV7-2 combines with J gene TRBJ1-2, with D maybe TRBD1 (6 bases). Trimming stripped 3 bases from V and 4 bases from J, with 12 bases between. From germline, CDR1 is SGHTA and CDR2 FQGNSA. The CDR3 covers 14 residues. CDR3 nucleotides: TGTGCCAGCAGCTTCCCCAAACAGGGCTATGGCTACACCTTC. Protein sequence: CASSFPKQGYGYTF.

This chain uses TRBV30 with TRBJ2-7; tentatively, D is TRBD1 (8 bases). Trimming took off 2 bases at V and 1 base at J, with 18 bases between the two ends. Germline CDR1 reads GTSNPN; CDR2 reads SVGIG (reference sequence). This CDR3 region has 16 residues. CDR3 nucleotide sequence: TGTGCCTGGAGTCCCGGCCACAGGGGGGGATCCTACGAGCAGTACTTC. Translation gives CAWSPGHRGGSYEQYF.

This clone has only one observation. The V and J genes are TRBV3-1 (or the pseudogene TRBV3-2) and TRBJ2-7; D gene unclear. The CDR3 contains 14 residues. Germline loops: CDR1 LGHDT, CDR2 YNNKEL (reference sequence). Trimming took 0 bases from V and 3 from J, leaving 9 bases between them. CDR3 DNA sequence: TGTGCCAGCAGCCAAGATAAGAGTTACTACGAGCAGTACTTC. This codes for CASSQDKSYYEQYF.

The chain combines TRBV9 with TRBJ1-3; D is unresolved. Deletions cut 1 base from V and 4 bases from J, with 12 bases between. The CDR3 totals 15 residues. The germline gives CDR1 SGDLS, CDR2 YYNGEE. Here the CDR3 DNA reads TGTGCCAGCAGCGTATCGGGTTCAGCAGGAAACACCATATATTTT. Its protein product is CASSVSGSAGNTIYF.

This clone was seen only once. The chain has TRBV5-6 and TRBJ1-4; TRBD1 agrees at 11 bases. J lost 2 bases, V lost 0 bases, and 0 bases had no gene match. CDR3 length: 16 residues. Germline values: CDR1 SGHDT, CDR2 YYEEEE. This chain's CDR3 is CASSLGDRGTNEKLFF. The CDR3 DNA follows: TGTGCCAGCAGCTTGGGGGACAGGGGGACTAATGAAAAACTGTTTTTT.

V is TRBV5-4 and J is TRBJ2-1, with 7 bases aligning to TRBD1. Germline V gene data show CDR1 as SGHNT and CDR2 as YYREEE (reference sequence). After removal of 0 bases from V and 2 bases from J, the junction contained 5 bases not matched to a gene. This CDR3 is 16 amino acids long. Here the CDR3 reads CASSLGGTAPYNEQFF. CDR3 DNA sequence: TGTGCCAGCAGCTTGGGAGGGACAGCACCCTACAATGAGCAGTTCTTC.

The rearrangement links TRBV5-4 to TRBJ1-3; D not certain. Trimming stripped 10 bases from V and 2 bases from J, with 10 bases between. The V gene's germline CDR1 is SGHNT and CDR2 YYREEE (reference sequence). This CDR3 is 12 amino acids long. CDR3 nucleotides: TGTGCCGTCTTCGGGACTGGAAACACCATATATTTT. This translates into CAVFGTGNTIYF.

This clone was observed once. The rearrangement uses TRBV3-1 (or the pseudogene TRBV3-2) and TRBJ1-1; a weak D match, TRBD1 (6 bases). The CDR3 has 14 amino acids. V dropped 7 bases and J dropped 4 bases, with 16 bases sitting between them. Per the germline V gene, CDR1 is LGHDT and CDR2 is YNNKEL (reference sequence). The chain's CDR3 is CASTYRATSTEAFF. For the CDR3, the DNA is TGTGCCAGCACATACAGGGCGACGAGCACTGAAGCTTTCTTT.

This chain joins TRBV29-1 and TRBJ2-1; 14 nucleotides line up with TRBD2. The CDR3 contains 15 residues. Trimming cost V 4 bases and J 7 bases; bases outside gene matches: 6. Per the germline V gene, CDR1 is SQVTM and CDR2 is ANQGSEA. Here the CDR3 reads CSVGGGLAGVNEQFF. CDR3 sequence (DNA): TGCAGCGTTGGAGGGGGACTAGCGGGAGTGAATGAGCAGTTCTTC.

This chain connects TRBV11-3 to TRBJ2-7, with TRBD1 identical over 10 bases. V lost 1 base, J lost 7 bases, and 1 base stayed unmatched. The CDR3 consists of 13 residues. CDR1 is SGHNT, CDR2 YENEEA, per germline. This chain's CDR3 is CASSLGTGGEQYF. The CDR3 nucleotides are TGTGCCAGCAGCTTAGGGACAGGGGGGGAGCAGTACTTC.

The chain recombines TRBV10-3 with TRBJ1-6; TRBD1 aligns across 7 bases. The CDR3 is 13 residues long. Germline CDR1 is ENHRY and CDR2 is SYGVKD. The trim removed 4 bases at V and 10 bases at J, leaving 4 bases unmatched. This CDR3 is CAISAGGESPLHF. The CDR3 DNA sequence: TGTGCCATCAGTGCAGGGGGAGAATCACCCCTCCACTTT.

The chain recombines TRBV9 with TRBJ2-3; 8 nucleotides match TRBD2. CDR1 and CDR2 from the germline V gene are SGDLS and YYNGEE. V lost 7 bases, J lost 6 bases, and 10 bases stayed unmatched. The CDR3 spans 14 residues. The CDR3 sequence: CASPRRGARDTQYF. Written as DNA, the CDR3 is TGTGCCAGCCCCCGGCGGGGGGCGAGGGATACGCAGTATTTT.

The chain combines TRBV15 with TRBJ2-5; 9 bases align to TRBD1. There are 17 residues in the CDR3. Losses at the gene ends were 1 base for V and 5 bases for J; bases not matched to a gene: 11. CDR1 is LNHNV, CDR2 YYDKDF, per germline (reference sequence). The CDR3 coding sequence is TGTGCCACCAGCAGAGGCGGCCTGGGACAGGGTATTGAGACCCAGTACTTC. Its protein is CATSRGGLGQGIETQYF.

In its sample, this clone was seen a few times. The chain combines TRBV12-3 or TRBV12-4 with TRBJ1-2; D perhaps matches TRBD1 (5 bases). Deletions cut 6 bases from V and 5 bases from J, with 13 bases between. The CDR3 consists of 13 residues. CDR3 in amino acids: CASSTGLFYGYTF. DNA for the CDR3: TGTGCCAGCAGCACGGGACTTTTTTATGGCTACACCTTC.

About this clone: Other DNA sequences in the same sample also yield this CDR3. V usage is TRBV27 and J usage is TRBJ1-1, with D possibly being TRBD1 (6 bases). This CDR3 is built from 14 residues. V was cut by 2 bases and J by 2 bases, with 9 bases left in between. Germline V gene lookup returns CDR1 MNHEY and CDR2 SMNVEV (reference sequence). CDR3 in amino acids: CASSLRGTNTEAFF. Written as DNA, the CDR3 is TGTGCCAGCAGTTTAAGGGGGACCAACACTGAAGCTTTCTTT.

The chain has TRBV19 and TRBJ1-6; 8 bases agree with TRBD1. CDR1 is LNHDA, CDR2 SQIVND, per germline (reference sequence). V dropped 8 bases and J dropped 8; count of bases not matched to a gene: 5. The CDR3 consists of 13 residues. In nucleotides, the CDR3 is TGTGCCAGTGCTATGGACAGGGATTCACCCCTCCACTTT. It specifies CASAMDRDSPLHF.